This T cell receptor (beta chain) comes out of a study of cytomegalovirus exposure and HLA in healthy donors. Findings and caveats of the study: The analysis excluded some indistinguishable V segments, including TRBV6-2 and TRBV6-3. Available immune exposure information was restricted to CMV serostatus only.

60 Vbeta and 13 Jbeta primers were used in PCR. Sequencing used immunoSEQ multiplex PCR; TCRdb keeps in-frame clones, though not all of them. The table includes about 190,000 clones, around 75% detected once. The germline V gene encodes CDR1 MNHEY and CDR2 SVGAGI. The CDR3 extends over 13 amino acids. With 6 bases clipped from V and 5 bases from J, the junction kept 5 bases outside the gene matches. As to this clone: Antigen unknown.

What was sequenced was PBMCs. The chain recombines TRBV6-5 with TRBJ2-5, with 8 bases aligning to TRBD1. This clonotype was obtained from a man aged 40-49 years in good health and CMV-seropositive. The CDR3 sequence: CASRQGARETQYF. As DNA, the CDR3 is TGTGCCAGCAGGCAGGGGGCGCGGGAGACCCAGTACTTC.